This TCR beta chain appears in the sequencing data of a study of regulatory T cells in long-lasting Graves disease. Construction of the TCR beta libraries employed iRepertoire HTBI primers in conjunction with Arm-PCR of CDR3 regions. TCRdb independently ran MiXCR on the multiplex PCR reads; one entry per CDR3 protein. The table has about 460,000 distinct CDR3 sequences, about 22% seen once. This clonotype was found many times. Time point reported: persistent/refractory GD, antithyroid drugs over 5 years with positive TRAb. RNA extracted from PBMCs served as the sequencing template. Patient provenance is recorded as an endocrinology department in Xi'an, China. Collection of peripheral blood (about 10 milliliters) was done using EDTA tubes. Germline CDR1 is SGHTA and CDR2 is FQGNSA. The CDR3 is 14 residues long. The germline V and J ends were trimmed by 5 bases and 7 bases, with 14 bases remaining between them.

J is TRBJ2-2 and V is TRBV7-2, with a weak D call TRBD1 (5 bases). The sequenced sample was peripheral blood mononuclear cells (PBMCs), obtained when the disease was refractory, from a patient treated with antithyroid drugs. This clonotype originated in a female donor with Graves disease. The CDR3 DNA reads as TGTGCCAGCAGCGCAGCACGAAGGGGCGGGGAGCTGTTTTTT. It specifies CASSAARRGGELFF.